This entry features one T cell receptor beta chain sequence. Clones were sequenced by immunoSEQ multiplex PCR, and TCRdb holds only the in-frame ones, with some missing. Counted here are about 200,000 clones, approximately 81% occurring once; the ten biggest clones make up less than 5.5%. The CDR3 is made up of 17 amino acids. Germline V gene lookup returns CDR1 LGHNA and CDR2 YSLEER. With 2 bases removed from V and 0 bases from J, the gap between germline ends came to 15 bases. The entry originates in a study of blood T cell repertoires in COVID-19. Sequencing input: peripheral blood. The receptor comes from a woman of 80 years or more with acute or convalescent COVID-19. The V gene is TRBV4-3, the J gene TRBJ2-3; possible D gene TRBD2, 7 bases. In nucleotides, the CDR3 is TGCGCCAGCAGCCAAAAGGGGGGGGGTTTTAGCACAGATACGCAGTATTTT. Its translation is CASSQKGGGFSTDTQYF.